The sequence of this TCR beta chain was determined in a study of T cell responses to AZD1222 COVID-19 vaccine. Study-wide results and caveats: The donor group comprised mostly white British people and more females; the analysis possibly underestimated clonal diversity.

This clone has only a few counts. The antigen remains undetermined. V lost 4 bases and J lost 1, with 14 bases in between. In germline, CDR1 is LGHNA, CDR2 YNFKEQ. The CDR3 covers 15 residues. Data came from immunoSEQ multiplex PCR; TCRdb stores just in-frame clones and leaves some out. The sample includes 150,000 or so clones, approximately 85% of them seen just once. The material was peripheral blood, obtained on day 0 of AZD1222 vaccination. The clonotype originates from an adult in good health. This chain joins TRBV4-2 and TRBJ2-7, with a possible D match to TRBD2 (6 bases). The CDR3 spells CASSLGTLTSYEQYF. DNA of the CDR3: TGTGCCAGCAGCCTAGGGACTCTCACGTCCTACGAGCAGTACTTC.